The text below deals with one T cell receptor (beta chain). Patients had early-stage hepatocellular carcinoma, untreated before resection. Sampled areas showed no macroscopic evidence of necrosis or hemorrhage. This CDR3 is 16 amino acids long. Germline CDR1 and CDR2: MNHEY and SMNVEV (reference sequence). This entry is derived from a study of intratumoral heterogeneity in liver cancer. At the level of the study: The median patient age was approximately 63 years, and most were male.

TCRdb's copy holds only in-frame clones and misses some; the assay was immunoSEQ multiplex PCR. The table includes about 20,000 clones, 73% detected once. This sequence originates from a woman in her sixties or seventies with hepatocellular carcinoma. The sequences come from tumor-adjacent normal tissue, collected before any cancer treatment. The rearrangement links TRBV27 to TRBJ2-7; possibly TRBD1 or TRBD2 for D (6 bases each). The CDR3 reads CAYCFPGAPAKYEQYF. The CDR3 nucleotides are TGTGCTTACTGTTTTCCGGGGGCCCCTGCGAAGTACGAGCAGTACTTC.